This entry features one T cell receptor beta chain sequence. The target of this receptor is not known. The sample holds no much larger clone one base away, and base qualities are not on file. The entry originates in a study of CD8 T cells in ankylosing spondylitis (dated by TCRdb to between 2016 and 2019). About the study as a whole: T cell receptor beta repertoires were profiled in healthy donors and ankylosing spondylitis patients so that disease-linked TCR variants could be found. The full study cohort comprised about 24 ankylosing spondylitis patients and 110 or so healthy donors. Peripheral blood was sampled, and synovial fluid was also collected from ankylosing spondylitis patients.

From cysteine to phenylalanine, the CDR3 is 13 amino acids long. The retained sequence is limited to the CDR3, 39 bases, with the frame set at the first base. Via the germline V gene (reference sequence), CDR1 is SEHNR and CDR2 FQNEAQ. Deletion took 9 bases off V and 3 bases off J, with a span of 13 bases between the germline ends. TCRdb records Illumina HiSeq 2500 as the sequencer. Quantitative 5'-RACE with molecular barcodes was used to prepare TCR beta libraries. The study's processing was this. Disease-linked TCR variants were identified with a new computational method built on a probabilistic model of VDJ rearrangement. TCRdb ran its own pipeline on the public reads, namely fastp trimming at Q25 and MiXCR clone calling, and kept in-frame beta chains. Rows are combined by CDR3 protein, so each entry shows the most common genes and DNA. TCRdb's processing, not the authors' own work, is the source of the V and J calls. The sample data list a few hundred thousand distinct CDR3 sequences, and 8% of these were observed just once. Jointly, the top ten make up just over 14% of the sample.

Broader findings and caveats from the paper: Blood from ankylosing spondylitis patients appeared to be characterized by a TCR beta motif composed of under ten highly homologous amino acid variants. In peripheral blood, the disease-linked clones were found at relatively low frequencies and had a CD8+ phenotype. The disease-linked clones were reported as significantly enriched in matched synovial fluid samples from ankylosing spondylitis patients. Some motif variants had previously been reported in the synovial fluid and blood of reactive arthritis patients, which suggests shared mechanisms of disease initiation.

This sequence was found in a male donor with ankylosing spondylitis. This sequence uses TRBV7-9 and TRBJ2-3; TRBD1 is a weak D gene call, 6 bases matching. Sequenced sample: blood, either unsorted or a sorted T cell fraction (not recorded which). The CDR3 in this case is CARGAGDTDTQYF. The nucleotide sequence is TGTGCCAGAGGGGCAGGGGATACAGATACGCAGTATTTT.